This T cell receptor (beta chain) was identified in a study of CD8 T cells in Susac syndrome. Regarding the study as a whole: The study admitted that it had a relatively small number of individuals in its TCR sequencing and HLA analysis.

RNA in amounts of roughly 0.45 to 1 ug was reverse transcribed with random hexamers. Coverage of TCR beta CDR3 amplification by immunoSEQ multiplex PCR extended to 54 Vbeta and 13 Jbeta. Each CDR3 protein gets one entry after TCRdb re-called the immunoSEQ multiplex PCR reads with MiXCR. Of hundreds of thousands of distinct CDR3 sequences detected, over 90% appear once; the ten largest clones hold 0.15%. Concerning this clonotype: The target antigen is unknown.

In germline, CDR1 is MNHEY, CDR2 SMNVEV (reference sequence). The CDR3 runs 17 residues. J was trimmed by 6 bases and V by 5 bases; bases with no gene match: 14. The receptor was isolated from a human donor with Susac syndrome. Sequencing was done on a sample of CD4+ T cells from PBMCs. This sequence joins TRBV27 and TRBJ2-3; 10 nucleotides match TRBD2. Written as DNA, the CDR3 is TGTGCCAGCAGTGATCATCCGGGACTAGCGACCTCGGATACGCAGTATTTT. Translated, it gives CASSDHPGLATSDTQYF.